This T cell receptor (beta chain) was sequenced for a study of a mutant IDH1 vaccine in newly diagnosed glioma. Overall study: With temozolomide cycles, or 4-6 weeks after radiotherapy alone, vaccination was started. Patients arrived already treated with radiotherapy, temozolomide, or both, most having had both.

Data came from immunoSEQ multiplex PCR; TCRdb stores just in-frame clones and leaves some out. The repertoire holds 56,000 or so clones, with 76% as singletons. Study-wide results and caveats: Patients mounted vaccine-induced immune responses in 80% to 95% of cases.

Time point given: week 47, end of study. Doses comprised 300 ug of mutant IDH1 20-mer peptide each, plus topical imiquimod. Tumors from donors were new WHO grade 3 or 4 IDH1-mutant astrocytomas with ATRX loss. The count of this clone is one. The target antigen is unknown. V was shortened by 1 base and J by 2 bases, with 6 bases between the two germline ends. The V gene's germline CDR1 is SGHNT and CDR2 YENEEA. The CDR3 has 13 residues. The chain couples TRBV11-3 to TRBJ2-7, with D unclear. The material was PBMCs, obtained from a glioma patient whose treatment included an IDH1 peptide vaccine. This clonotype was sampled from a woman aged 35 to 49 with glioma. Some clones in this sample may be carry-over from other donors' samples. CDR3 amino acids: CASSLAATYEQYF. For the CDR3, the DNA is TGTGCCAGCAGCTTAGCTGCGACCTACGAGCAGTACTTC.